A selection of T cell receptor beta chains follows, all from one sample in a study of long-term antiretroviral therapy in people with HIV. Only in-frame clones appear in the TCRdb table, and some are missing; sequencing was by immunoSEQ multiplex PCR. The sample consists of 25,000 to 35,000 clones, approximately 83% of them appearing once. The source material was unsorted PBMCs, sampled 0.8 years before starting antiretroviral therapy. The receptors originated from a man aged 18 to 30 with HIV. CDR3s include the opening cysteine and the closing phenylalanine or tryptophan. The order of the fields is clone size, J gene, D gene, V gene, CDR3 protein, CDR3 DNA. A D gene is named only where the DNA matches it firmly. Clone size is given for some rows only: seen once, a few or many times, or a class if the clone is expanded.

size: NA; J: TRBJ1-1; D: TRBD1; V: TRBV19; CDR3: CASSIGDRGFTEAFF; DNA: TGTGCCAGTAGTATAGGGGACAGGGGGTTTACTGAAGCTTTCTTT
size: NA; J: TRBJ2-3; D: TRBD2; V: TRBV27; CDR3: CASRSRLAGGPDTQYF; DNA: TGTGCCAGCCGATCGAGATTAGCGGGGGGGCCCGATACGCAGTATTTT
size: NA; J: TRBJ1-1; D: NA; V: TRBV5-1; CDR3: CASSLWKDTEAFF; DNA: TGCGCCAGCAGCTTGTGGAAGGACACTGAAGCTTTCTTT
size: NA; J: TRBJ2-1; D: TRBD2; V: TRBV18; CDR3: CASSANLGLANPNEQFF; DNA: TGTGCCAGCTCAGCGAACCTGGGACTAGCGAACCCTAATGAGCAGTTCTTC
size: NA; J: TRBJ2-3; D: TRBD2; V: TRBV30; CDR3: CAWTSGHGDTQYF; DNA: TGTGCCTGGACTAGCGGCCATGGGGATACGCAGTATTTT
size: NA; J: TRBJ2-5; D: TRBD2; V: TRBV10-3; CDR3: CAISRLAGGLQETQYF; DNA: TGTGCCATCAGTCGATTAGCGGGGGGCCTACAAGAGACCCAGTACTTC
size: NA; J: TRBJ2-1; D: NA; V: TRBV18; CDR3: CASSPGFRQGPYNEQFF; DNA: TGTGCCAGCTCACCAGGCTTCCGGCAGGGGCCTTACAATGAGCAGTTCTTC
size: NA; J: TRBJ2-7; D: NA; V: TRBV15; CDR3: CATSSGSLSGWAYEQYF; DNA: TGTGCCACCAGCAGCGGTTCCCTCAGCGGGTGGGCCTACGAGCAGTACTTC
size: NA; J: TRBJ1-3; D: NA; V: TRBV5-1; CDR3: CASSVGGSGTSRRGATIYF; DNA: TGCGCCAGCAGCGTAGGGGGGTCGGGCACCTCTCGAAGAGGGGCCACCATATATTTT
size: few; J: TRBJ1-2; D: NA; V: TRBV6-1; CDR3: CASSEVGGYTF; DNA: TGTGCCAGCAGTGAAGTAGGGGGCTACACCTTC
size: NA; J: TRBJ2-7; D: TRBD2; V: TRBV6-6; CDR3: CASSTQREEQYF; DNA: TGTGCCAGCAGTACCCAGCGGGAGGAGCAGTACTTC
size: NA; J: TRBJ1-1; D: NA; V: TRBV7-2; CDR3: CASSLGGLDYEAFF; DNA: TGTGCCAGCAGCTTAGGAGGCTTGGACTATGAAGCTTTCTTT
size: NA; J: TRBJ2-3; D: NA; V: TRBV5-1; CDR3: CASSLERTGTDTQYF; DNA: TGCGCCAGCAGCTTGGAGAGAACGGGGACAGATACGCAGTATTTT
size: NA; J: TRBJ2-5; D: TRBD2; V: TRBV7-3; CDR3: CASSLTAGGGTQYF; DNA: TGTGCCAGCAGCTTAACAGCGGGGGGCGGGACCCAGTACTTC
size: NA; J: TRBJ2-2; D: NA; V: TRBV5-1; CDR3: CASSLVGTGELFF; DNA: TGCGCCAGCAGCTTGGTGGGGACCGGGGAGCTGTTTTTT
size: NA; J: TRBJ2-2; D: NA; V: TRBV5-8; CDR3: CASSPELFF; DNA: TGTGCCAGCAGCCCCGAGCTGTTTTTT
size: NA; J: TRBJ1-2; D: TRBD1; V: TRBV7-2; CDR3: CASSSSGRGAYGYTF; DNA: TGTGCCAGCAGCTCCTCCGGCAGGGGGGCCTATGGCTACACCTTC
size: NA; J: TRBJ1-2; D: NA; V: TRBV19; CDR3: CATRGLYGYTF; DNA: TGTGCCACTCGGGGGCTTTATGGCTACACCTTC
size: NA; J: TRBJ2-5; D: NA; V: TRBV9; CDR3: CASSVSGGSAAETQYF; DNA: TGTGCCAGCAGCGTATCCGGGGGCTCCGCCGCGGAGACCCAGTACTTC
size: NA; J: TRBJ2-5; D: TRBD2; V: TRBV5-5; CDR3: CASSSRAGGQETQYF; DNA: TGTGCCAGCAGTTCGCGCGCGGGGGGGCAGGAGACCCAGTACTTC
size: NA; J: TRBJ1-1; D: NA; V: TRBV2; CDR3: CASSEDTEAFF; DNA: TGTGCCAGCAGTGAGGACACTGAAGCTTTCTTT
size: few; J: TRBJ2-2; D: NA; V: TRBV11-1; CDR3: CASSLAGFRTGELFF; DNA: TGTGCCAGCAGCTTAGCTGGATTCCGCACCGGGGAGCTGTTTTTT
size: NA; J: TRBJ1-1; D: TRBD1; V: TRBV9; CDR3: CASSGGTGEAFF; DNA: TGTGCCAGCAGCGGAGGGACAGGTGAAGCTTTCTTT
size: NA; J: TRBJ1-2; D: NA; V: TRBV2; CDR3: CASSEAPYGQGYGYTF; DNA: TGTGCCAGCAGTGAAGCCCCCTATGGGCAAGGGTATGGCTACACCTTC
size: NA; J: TRBJ2-2; D: TRBD2; V: TRBV5-1; CDR3: CASSHDSGGGELFF; DNA: TGCGCCAGCAGCCACGACAGCGGGGGCGGGGAGCTGTTTTTT
size: NA; J: TRBJ1-2; D: NA; V: TRBV19; CDR3: CASNFLPGLIYGYTF; DNA: TGTGCCAGTAACTTTCTCCCGGGCCTCATCTATGGCTACACCTTC
size: NA; J: TRBJ1-1; D: NA; V: TRBV9; CDR3: CASSGAGTEAFF; DNA: TGTGCCAGCAGCGGAGCTGGGACTGAAGCTTTCTTT
size: NA; J: TRBJ2-3; D: TRBD2; V: TRBV15; CDR3: CATSREVSGRRADTQYF; DNA: TGTGCCACCAGCAGAGAAGTTAGCGGGAGGAGGGCAGATACGCAGTATTTT
size: NA; J: TRBJ2-7; D: TRBD1; V: TRBV6-5; CDR3: CASSYSGTGPGEQYF; DNA: TGTGCCAGCAGTTACTCGGGGACAGGTCCTGGCGAGCAGTACTTC
size: NA; J: TRBJ2-1; D: NA; V: TRBV7-9; CDR3: CASKQGGVEQFF; DNA: TGTGCCAGCAAACAGGGTGGGGTTGAGCAGTTCTTC
size: NA; J: TRBJ2-2; D: TRBD2; V: TRBV7-2; CDR3: CASSFSSGGVGELFF; DNA: TGTGCCAGCAGCTTTTCTAGCGGGGGGGTCGGGGAGCTGTTTTTT
size: NA; J: TRBJ2-7; D: TRBD1; V: TRBV4-3; CDR3: CASSQLYPQGAAYEQYF; DNA: TGCGCCAGCAGCCAATTGTATCCACAGGGGGCGGCCTACGAGCAGTACTTC
size: NA; J: TRBJ2-3; D: TRBD2; V: TRBV6-5; CDR3: CATSRGGTSTDTQYF; DNA: TGTGCCACCTCTCGGGGGGGAACCAGCACAGATACGCAGTATTTT
size: few; J: TRBJ2-7; D: NA; V: TRBV5-6; CDR3: CASSPGGTTYEQYF; DNA: TGTGCCAGCAGCCCCGGGGGTACCACCTACGAGCAGTACTTC
size: NA; J: TRBJ2-7; D: NA; V: TRBV30; CDR3: CAWTAGGVDEQYF; DNA: TGTGCCTGGACCGCAGGGGGGGTAGACGAGCAGTACTTC
size: NA; J: TRBJ1-1; D: NA; V: TRBV7-3; CDR3: CASSFGVGTEAFF; DNA: TGTGCCAGCAGCTTCGGAGTGGGCACTGAAGCTTTCTTT
size: NA; J: TRBJ1-1; D: NA; V: TRBV7-2; CDR3: CASSSTGNTEAFF; DNA: TGTGCCAGCAGCTCCACGGGGAACACTGAAGCTTTCTTT
size: NA; J: TRBJ1-3; D: NA; V: TRBV14; CDR3: CASSQDGGRFSGNTIYF; DNA: TGTGCCAGCAGCCAAGATGGGGGCAGATTCTCTGGAAACACCATATATTTT
size: NA; J: TRBJ2-7; D: NA; V: TRBV25-1; CDR3: CASSVDDNSYEQYF; DNA: TGTGCCAGCAGTGTCGATGACAACTCCTACGAGCAGTACTTC
size: NA; J: TRBJ1-1; D: NA; V: TRBV29-1; CDR3: CSVAYRASNTEAFF; DNA: TGCAGCGTTGCATACCGGGCCTCGAACACTGAAGCTTTCTTT
size: NA; J: TRBJ2-1; D: TRBD2; V: TRBV4-3; CDR3: CASSQDQGGYNEQFF; DNA: TGCGCCAGCAGCCAAGATCAGGGAGGGTACAATGAGCAGTTCTTC
size: NA; J: TRBJ1-5; D: TRBD1; V: TRBV28; CDR3: CASSQGTGGVYSNQPQHF; DNA: TGTGCCAGCAGCCAAGGGACAGGGGGCGTATATAGCAATCAGCCCCAGCATTTT
size: NA; J: TRBJ2-5; D: NA; V: TRBV15; CDR3: CATTEQETQYF; DNA: TGTGCCACAACGGAGCAAGAGACCCAGTACTTC
size: once; J: TRBJ1-3; D: NA; V: TRBV6-1; CDR3: CASSEAVRGNTIYF; DNA: TGTGCCAGCAGTGAAGCTGTCCGGGGGAACACCATATATTTT
size: NA; J: TRBJ1-1; D: NA; V: TRBV6-6; CDR3: CASSYGQGWTEAFF; DNA: TGTGCCAGCAGTTACGGCCAGGGGTGGACTGAAGCTTTCTTT
size: NA; J: TRBJ1-5; D: TRBD1; V: TRBV28; CDR3: CASSSRQGGQPQHF; DNA: TGTGCCAGCAGTTCGCGACAGGGAGGTCAGCCCCAGCATTTT
size: NA; J: TRBJ1-1; D: TRBD1; V: TRBV6-6; CDR3: CASSSQLQGVTEAFF; DNA: TGTGCCAGCAGTTCGCAGTTACAGGGGGTCACTGAAGCTTTCTTT
size: NA; J: TRBJ1-6; D: TRBD1; V: TRBV5-1; CDR3: CASSLAGQGVPLNSPLHF; DNA: TGCGCCAGCAGCTTGGCGGGACAGGGAGTGCCCCTAAATTCACCCCTCCACTTT
size: NA; J: TRBJ1-5; D: NA; V: TRBV5-8; CDR3: CASSLRRTNQPQHF; DNA: TGTGCCAGCAGCTTGCGACGAACCAATCAGCCCCAGCATTTT
size: NA; J: TRBJ2-3; D: TRBD2; V: TRBV19; CDR3: CFSPSGMISTDTQYF; DNA: TGTTTCTCCCCTAGCGGTATGATAAGCACAGATACGCAGTATTTT
size: NA; J: TRBJ1-1; D: NA; V: TRBV4-3; CDR3: CASSRGSTTEAFF; DNA: TGCGCCAGCTCCCGGGGGTCGACCACTGAAGCTTTCTTT
size: NA; J: TRBJ1-5; D: TRBD1; V: TRBV25-1; CDR3: CASSAGTGFDQPQHF; DNA: TGTGCCAGCAGTGCCGGGACAGGGTTTGATCAGCCCCAGCATTTT
size: once; J: TRBJ2-1; D: TRBD2; V: TRBV7-7; CDR3: CASSSNSGRDSYNEQFF; DNA: TGTGCTAGCAGCTCAAATAGCGGGAGAGATTCATACAATGAGCAGTTCTTC
size: few; J: TRBJ1-6; D: NA; V: TRBV4-3; CDR3: CASSPAGASSPLHF; DNA: TGCGCCAGCAGCCCAGCAGGGGCGAGTTCACCCCTCCACTTT
size: NA; J: TRBJ1-1; D: TRBD1; V: TRBV7-2; CDR3: CASSLWTGTNTEAFF; DNA: TGTGCCAGCAGCCTATGGACAGGGACGAACACTGAAGCTTTCTTT